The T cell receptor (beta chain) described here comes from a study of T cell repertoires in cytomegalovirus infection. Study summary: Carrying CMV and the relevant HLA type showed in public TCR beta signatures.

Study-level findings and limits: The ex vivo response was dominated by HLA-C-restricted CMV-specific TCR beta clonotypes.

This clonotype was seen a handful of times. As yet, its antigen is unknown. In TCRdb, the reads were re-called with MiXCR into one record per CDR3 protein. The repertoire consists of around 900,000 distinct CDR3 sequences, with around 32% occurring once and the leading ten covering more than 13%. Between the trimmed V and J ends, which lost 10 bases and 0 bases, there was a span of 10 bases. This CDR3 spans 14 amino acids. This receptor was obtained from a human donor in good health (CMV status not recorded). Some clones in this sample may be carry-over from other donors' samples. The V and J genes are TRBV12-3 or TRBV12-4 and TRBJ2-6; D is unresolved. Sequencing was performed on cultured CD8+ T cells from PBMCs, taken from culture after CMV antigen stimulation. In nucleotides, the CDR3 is TGTGCCATCCGGTCCAGCTCTGGGGCCAACGTCCTGACTTTC. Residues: CAIRSSSGANVLTF.